The entry below describes one T cell receptor beta chain. With 60 Vbeta and 13 Jbeta primers, the PCR was carried out. The repertoire was sequenced with immunoSEQ multiplex PCR; TCRdb's copy has only in-frame clones and lacks some. The sample has approximately 170,000 clones; 68% are singletons. Trimming cost V 0 bases and J 0 bases; bases outside gene matches: 16. Germline V CDR1 and CDR2: LGHNA, YNFKEQ. The CDR3 sequence is 21 residues long. The data originate from a study of cytomegalovirus exposure and HLA in healthy donors. Specimen: PBMCs. V usage is TRBV4-2 and J usage is TRBJ2-1, with 8 bases that match TRBD2. The source of this sequence is a man between 50 and 59 years old in good health and CMV-seronegative. The CDR3: CASSQDGSAGARLSSYNEQFF. CDR3 DNA: TGTGCCAGCAGCCAAGATGGGTCAGCGGGGGCCCGGTTAAGCTCCTACAATGAGCAGTTCTTC.